Below, one TCR beta chain is given with its context. This sample is part of a study of blood T cells in healthy people across ages. Germline V gene data show CDR1 as SNHLY and CDR2 as FYNNEI. The CDR3 extends over 15 amino acids. With V trimmed by 6 bases and J by 4 bases, 6 bases remained unmatched. A sample-barcoded 5' primer and a J-beta primer mix were used in a second PCR of roughly 7 to 11 cycles. In TCRdb, the 5' RACE reads were re-called with MiXCR into one record per CDR3 protein. This sample has more than 650,000 distinct CDR3 sequences; around 25% occur once, and the top ten carry 2.5% to 3.5%. Another study also made use of these data, one on T cells of mothers and their children.

The chain uses TRBV2 and TRBJ2-1; 10 nucleotides agree with TRBD1. The TCR comes from a boy younger than 18 in good health. The specimen was blood. The DNA of the CDR3 is TGTGCCAGCAGGGACGACAGGGGGCCATACAATGAGCAGTTCTTC. It yields the protein CASRDDRGPYNEQFF.